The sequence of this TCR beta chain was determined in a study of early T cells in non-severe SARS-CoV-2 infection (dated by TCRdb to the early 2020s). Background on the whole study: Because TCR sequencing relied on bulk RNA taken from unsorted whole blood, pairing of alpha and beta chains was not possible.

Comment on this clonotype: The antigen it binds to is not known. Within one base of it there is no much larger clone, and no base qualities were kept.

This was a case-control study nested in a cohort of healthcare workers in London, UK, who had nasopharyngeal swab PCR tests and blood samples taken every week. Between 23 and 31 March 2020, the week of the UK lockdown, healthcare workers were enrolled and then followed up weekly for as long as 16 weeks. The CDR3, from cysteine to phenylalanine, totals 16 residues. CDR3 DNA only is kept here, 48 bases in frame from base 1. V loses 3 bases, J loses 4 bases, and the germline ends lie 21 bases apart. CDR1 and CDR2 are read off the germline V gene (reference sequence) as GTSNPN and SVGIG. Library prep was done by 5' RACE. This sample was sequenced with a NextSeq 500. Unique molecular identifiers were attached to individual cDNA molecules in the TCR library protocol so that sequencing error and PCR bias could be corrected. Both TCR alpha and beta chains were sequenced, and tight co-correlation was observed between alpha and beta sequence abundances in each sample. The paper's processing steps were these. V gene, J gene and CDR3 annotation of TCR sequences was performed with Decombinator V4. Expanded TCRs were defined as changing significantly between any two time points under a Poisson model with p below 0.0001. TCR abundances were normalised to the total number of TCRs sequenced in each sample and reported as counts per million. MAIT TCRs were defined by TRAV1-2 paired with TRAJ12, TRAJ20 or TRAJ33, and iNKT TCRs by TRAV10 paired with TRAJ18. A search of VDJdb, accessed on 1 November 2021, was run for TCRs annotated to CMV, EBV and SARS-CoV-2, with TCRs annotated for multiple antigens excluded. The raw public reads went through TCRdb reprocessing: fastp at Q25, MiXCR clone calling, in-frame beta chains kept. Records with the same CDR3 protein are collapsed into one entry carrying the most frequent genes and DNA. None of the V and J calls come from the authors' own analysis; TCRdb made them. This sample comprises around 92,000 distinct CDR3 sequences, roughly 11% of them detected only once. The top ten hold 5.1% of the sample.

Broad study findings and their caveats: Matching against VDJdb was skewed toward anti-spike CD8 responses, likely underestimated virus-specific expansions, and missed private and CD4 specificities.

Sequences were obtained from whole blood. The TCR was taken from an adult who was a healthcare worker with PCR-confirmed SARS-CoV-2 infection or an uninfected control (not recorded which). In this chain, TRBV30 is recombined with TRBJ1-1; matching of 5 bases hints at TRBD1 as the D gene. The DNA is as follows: TGTGCCTGGAGAGGTATCAGTACAGGACGGGGCACTGAAGCTTTCTTT. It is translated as CAWRGISTGRGTEAFF.